This TCR beta chain is drawn from a study of blood T cell repertoires in COVID-19. On the study more broadly: PBMCs, B-cell-depleted T cells, or T cells provided the cDNA or gDNA that made up the material.

In the original processing: Amplification with reference gene primers provided the estimates of nucleated cell counts. Assay used: immunoSEQ multiplex PCR; TCRdb lists only in-frame clones, some missing. V and J calls and clone size are those listed in that table; D and trimming were worked out from the DNA. The repertoire holds about 75,000 clones, about 79% seen once, with 20% to 25% in the top ten. Sequenced material: peripheral blood. The receptor was derived from a woman aged 50 to 65 with acute or convalescent COVID-19.

CDR3 bases: TGTGCCAGCAGCTTAGCCCGGGACAATGAGCAGTTCTTC. Translating gives CASSLARDNEQFF. The chain employs TRBV7-2 and TRBJ2-1; no definite D call. The CDR3 extends over 13 amino acids. The V and J ends lost 0 bases and 5 bases respectively, with 5 bases between them. Germline V CDR1 and CDR2: SGHTA, FQGNSA. The variable domain in full, with the rest retrieved from reference TRBV7-2 and TRBJ2-1, is GAGVSQSPSNKVTEKGKDVELRCDPISGHTALYWYRQSLGQGLEFLIYFQGNSAPDKSGLPSDRFSAERTGGSVSTLTIQRTQQEDSAVYLCASSLARDNEQFFGPGTRLTVL.